This record looks at one T cell receptor (beta chain) sequence and its context. The method was immunoSEQ multiplex PCR; TCRdb's version includes in-frame clones alone and lacks a portion of them. The profile shows around 250,000 clones, around 83% of them singletons. The sample originates from a study of blood T cell repertoires in COVID-19. This CDR3 is 15 amino acids long. The V end lost 5 bases, the J end lost 2 bases, and 13 bases lay between the germline ends. The germline gives CDR1 SGHRS, CDR2 YFSETQ. The sequencing input was peripheral blood. The chain combines TRBV5-1 with TRBJ2-2; TRBD1 might be the D (6 bases). The origin of this receptor is a man aged 35 to 55 with active or convalescent COVID-19. The CDR3 is CASRLGAPNTGELFF. Written as DNA, the CDR3 is TGCGCCAGCAGACTGGGGGCGCCTAACACCGGGGAGCTGTTTTTT.